This section outlines one TCR beta chain sequence together with its context. Antigen specificity is unknown. The data derive from a study of T-cell memory formation after mild COVID-19. Study at large: TCR clusters mostly belonged to single donors. Study-wide findings and caveats: The finding that pre-infection memory included some responding clones suggested that cross-reactive memory joined.

Via MiXCR, TCRdb re-called the 5' RACE reads, giving one row per CDR3 protein. The sample contains approximately 240,000 distinct CDR3 sequences, approximately 16% of which appear only once. Germline V gives CDR1 MNHEY, CDR2 SVGAGI. After removal of 4 bases from V and 4 bases from J, the junction contained 9 bases not matched to a gene. The CDR3 has 15 amino acids. Material: PBMCs or a T cell subset sorted from them (not recorded which). The source of this sequence is a man between 18 and 29 years old who had mild COVID-19 (a few samples of this study predate the infection). Cell type and time point are not known. The chain carries TRBV6-5 and TRBJ2-7; 8 bases match TRBD2. CDR3 protein: CASSSPGRGVYEQYF. CDR3 in DNA: TGTGCCAGCAGTTCGCCGGGGCGGGGGGTATACGAGCAGTACTTC.